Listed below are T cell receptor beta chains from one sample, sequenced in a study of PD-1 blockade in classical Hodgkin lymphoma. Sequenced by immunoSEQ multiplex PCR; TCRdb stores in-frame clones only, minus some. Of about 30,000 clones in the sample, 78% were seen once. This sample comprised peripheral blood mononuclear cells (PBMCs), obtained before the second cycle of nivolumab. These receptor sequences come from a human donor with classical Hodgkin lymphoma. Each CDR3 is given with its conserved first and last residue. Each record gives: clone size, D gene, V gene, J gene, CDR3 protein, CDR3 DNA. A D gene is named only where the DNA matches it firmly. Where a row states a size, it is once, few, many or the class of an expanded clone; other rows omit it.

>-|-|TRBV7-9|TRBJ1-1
CASSLDVMNTEAFF
TGTGCCAGCAGCCTTGACGTCATGAACACTGAAGCTTTCTTT
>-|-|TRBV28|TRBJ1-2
CASSLDALEGYTF
TGTGCCAGCAGTCTGGACGCCCTGGAAGGCTACACCTTC
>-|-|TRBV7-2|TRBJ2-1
CASSLEVRSNEQFF
TGTGCCAGCAGCTTAGAGGTTCGGAGCAATGAGCAGTTCTTC
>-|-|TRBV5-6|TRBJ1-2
CASSLFRGTYGYTF
TGTGCCAGCAGCTTGTTTAGGGGAACCTATGGCTACACCTTC
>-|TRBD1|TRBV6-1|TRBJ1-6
CASSDRTGDNSPLHF
TGTGCCAGCAGTGACCGAACAGGGGATAATTCACCCCTCCACTTT
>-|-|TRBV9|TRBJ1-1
CASSRGAELNTEAFF
TGTGCCAGCAGCAGAGGGGCAGAGTTGAACACTGAAGCTTTCTTT
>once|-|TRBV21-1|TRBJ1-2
CASTTCGGEGYTF
TGTGCCAGCACCACCTGCGGGGGTGAGGGCTACACCTTC
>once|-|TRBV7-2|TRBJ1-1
CASSLVPNTEAFF
TGTGCCAGCAGCTTAGTCCCAAACACTGAAGCTTTCTTT
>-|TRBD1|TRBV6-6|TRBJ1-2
CASSAQGNYGYTF
TGTGCCAGCAGTGCACAGGGGAACTATGGCTACACCTTC
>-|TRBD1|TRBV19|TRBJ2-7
CASSSWGQGAREQYF
TGTGCCAGTAGTTCCTGGGGACAGGGGGCGAGGGAGCAGTACTTC
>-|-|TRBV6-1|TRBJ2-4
CASCITRGAKNIQYF
TGTGCCAGTTGTATTACGAGGGGAGCCAAAAACATTCAGTACTTC
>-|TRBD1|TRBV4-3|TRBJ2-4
CASSDGQGDIQYF
TGCGCCAGCAGCGACGGACAGGGAGACATTCAGTACTTC
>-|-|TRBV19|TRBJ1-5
CASSMLNQPQHF
TGTGCCAGTAGTATGCTAAATCAGCCCCAGCATTTT
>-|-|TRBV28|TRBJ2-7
CASSFSRAGLREQYF
TGTGCCAGCAGTTTTTCTAGGGCGGGTCTACGCGAGCAGTACTTC
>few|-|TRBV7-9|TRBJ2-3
CASSLESYGTDTQYF
TGTGCCAGCAGCTTAGAGTCGTACGGCACAGATACGCAGTATTTT
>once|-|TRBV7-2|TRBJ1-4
CASSLTLFSRNEKLFF
TGTGCCAGCAGCTTAACGCTCTTTAGTCGTAATGAAAAACTGTTTTTT
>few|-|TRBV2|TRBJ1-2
CASSERGNGYTF
TGTGCCAGCAGTGAAAGAGGGAATGGCTACACCTTC
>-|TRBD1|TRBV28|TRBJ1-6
CASNPTGVSSPLHF
TGTGCCAGCAATCCTACAGGGGTCTCCTCACCCCTCCACTTT
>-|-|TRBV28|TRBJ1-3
CASSSPGLSSGNTIYF
TGTGCCAGCAGTTCGCCGGGGCTGAGCTCTGGAAACACCATATATTTT
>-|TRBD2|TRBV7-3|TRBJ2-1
CASSSSGKNNEQFF
TGTGCCAGCAGCTCTAGCGGTAAGAACAATGAGCAGTTCTTC